This passage covers 2 T cell receptor beta chains from one sample sequenced in a study of response to subunit inactivated influenza vaccine. MiXCR, applied by TCRdb to the RT-PCR reads, yields one record per CDR3 protein. Of approximately 500,000 distinct CDR3 sequences listed, 11% to 15% are singletons. The sequencing used PBMCs from blood, collected 11 to 12 days after vaccination. The receptors stem from a man in his fifties who received an inactivated influenza vaccine.

This clonotype was counted many times. The chain employs TRBV5-1 and TRBJ2-3; D gene ambiguous. The V end lost 5 bases, the J end lost 4 bases, and 8 bases lay between the germline ends. The CDR3 loop spans 12 amino acids. Germline V gives CDR1 SGHRS, CDR2 YFSETQ. The DNA of the CDR3 is TGCGCCAGCAGTATAGCTTCAGATACGCAGTATTTT. This encodes CASSIASDTQYF.

This clonotype was seen only once. The gene calls are TRBV19 and TRBJ2-5; the D is unclear. The germline V gene has CDR1 LNHDA and CDR2 SQIVND (reference sequence). V was clipped by 7 bases and J by 7 bases, with 13 bases between them. The CDR3 spans 12 residues. CDR3 in amino acids: CASTSEVGTQYF. CDR3 in DNA: TGTGCCAGTACCTCCGAGGTCGGGACCCAGTACTTC.